Each of the 17 T cell receptor beta chains below was sequenced from the same sample in a study of blood T cells in healthy people across ages. It was with a sample-barcoded 5' primer and a J-beta primer mix that a second PCR of roughly 7 to 12 cycles was run. TCRdb used MiXCR to reprocess the 5' RACE reads, holding one entry per CDR3 protein. This table holds 1.5 million to 2 million distinct CDR3 sequences, 28% found once. The sample comprised blood. The receptor source for this set is a woman aged 30 to 39 in good health.

V usage is TRBV5-4 and J usage is TRBJ2-5; possibly TRBD1 for D (6 bases). Trimming took off 3 bases at V and 2 bases at J, with 20 bases between the two ends. The CDR3 runs to 17 residues. Germline V gene sequence: CDR1 SGHNT, CDR2 YYREEE (reference sequence). Written as DNA, the CDR3 is TGTGCCAGCAGCTCACTAATAGATACAGGGTATCAAGAGACCCAGTACTTC. The encoded protein is CASSSLIDTGYQETQYF.

This clonotype was recorded many times. This chain uses TRBV5-5 with TRBJ2-7; TRBD2 matches 7 bases. The junction had 9 bases not matched to a gene; V was cut back by 3 bases and J by 0 bases. The CDR3 is 16 amino acids. CDR1 and CDR2 (germline): SGHKS, YYEKEE (reference sequence). CDR3 sequence reads: CASSWNRGSFSYEQYF. The CDR3 DNA reads as TGTGCCAGCAGCTGGAACCGCGGGAGTTTCTCCTACGAGCAGTACTTC.

This clonotype was seen repeatedly, ten times or more. The chain links TRBV20-1 to TRBJ2-1; a possible D gene is TRBD1 (5 bases). Germline lookup yields CDR1 DFQATT and CDR2 SNEGSKA (reference sequence). The CDR3 covers 13 residues. The V end was cut by 6 bases, the J end by 8 bases, with 17 bases between. For the CDR3, the DNA is TGCAGTGCACCACCCATCCAGGGTGATGAGCAGTTCTTC. It translates to CSAPPIQGDEQFF.

Concerning this clonotype itself: A single base separates this from a much larger clone, so it may be a read error. CDR3 bases: TGCGCCAGCAGCCCCCTGGCGGCCTCCTACAGTGAGCAGTTCTTC. It codes for CASSPLAASYSEQFF. The rearrangement joins TRBV5-1 to TRBJ2-1; D gene ambiguous. CDR1 and CDR2 (germline): SGHRS, YFSETQ. The CDR3 runs to 15 residues.

Details on this clonotype: A clone one base away is much larger, so this may be a read error. The chain recombines TRBV29-1 with TRBJ2-5; 12 nucleotides agree with TRBD2. CDR3 length: 14 residues. Germline CDR1 is SQVTM and CDR2 is ANQGSEA. CDR3 sequence: CNVTSGGSRETQYF. Written as DNA, the CDR3 is TGCAACGTAACTAGCGGGGGGTCCCGGGAGACCCAGTACTTC.

This clonotype was detected a few times. This chain connects TRBV12-3 or TRBV12-4 to TRBJ1-5; 10 bases map to TRBD1. With V trimmed by 9 bases and J by 7 bases, 6 bases remained unmatched. The CDR3 extends over 13 amino acids. CDR3 sequence reads: CASGDRGLQPQHF. The CDR3 DNA sequence: TGTGCCAGTGGGGACAGGGGACTACAGCCCCAGCATTTT.

The chain carries TRBV3-1 and TRBJ2-5, with D maybe TRBD2 (5 bases). Germline-derived CDR1 and CDR2 are LGHDT and YNNKEL (reference sequence). The germline V and J ends were trimmed by 1 base and 11 bases, with 20 bases remaining between them. The length of the CDR3 is 15 residues. CDR3 residues: CASSQGVGLSEWQYF. CDR3 in DNA: TGTGCCAGCAGCCAAGGAGTAGGACTTTCTGAATGGCAGTACTTC.

This chain uses TRBV20-1 with TRBJ2-1, with D possibly being TRBD1 (5 bases). Germline V gene lookup returns CDR1 DFQATT and CDR2 SNEGSKA (reference sequence). This CDR3 has 11 amino acids. V was trimmed by 4 bases and J by 10 bases, leaving 11 bases between them. DNA of the CDR3: TGCAGTGCTACCAGGGCCAAGGAGCAGTTCTTC. Residues: CSATRAKEQFF.

The chain is built from TRBV10-2 and TRBJ2-7; the D is unclear. The CDR3 totals 14 residues. V was clipped by 6 bases and J by 2 bases, with 14 bases between them. Germline V gives CDR1 WSHSY, CDR2 SAAADI. CDR3: CASRELPGAYEQYF. In DNA, the CDR3 is TGCGCCAGCAGGGAGCTCCCAGGAGCCTACGAGCAGTACTTC.

This clonotype has a handful of counts. CDR3 coding DNA: TGTGCCAGCAGCTTAGCGGGCAAGAACACTGAAGCTTTCTTT. Amino acids: CASSLAGKNTEAFF. The chain combines TRBV7-8 with TRBJ1-1; D is ambiguous. This CDR3 region has 14 residues. Trimming removed 0 bases at V and 1 base at J, with 6 bases between. CDR1 is SGHVS, CDR2 FQNEAQ, per germline.

This clonotype turned up a few times. This rearrangement joins TRBV6-2 or TRBV6-3 to TRBJ2-1, with 7 bases that match TRBD1. Trimming removed 4 bases from V and 9 bases from J; junction bases left unmatched: 3. The CDR3 length is 12 residues. The germline gives CDR1 MNHEY, CDR2 SVGEGT. The CDR3 bases are TGTGCCAGCAGTTTGGACAGGAGTGAGCAGTTCTTC. Protein: CASSLDRSEQFF.

Only a few counts were recorded for this clonotype. The chain has TRBV5-6 and TRBJ2-6; D gene ambiguous. The CDR3 extends over 19 amino acids. Germline CDR1 SGHDT, CDR2 YYEEEE. Trimming took off 0 bases at V and 0 bases at J, with 16 bases between the two ends. CDR3 amino acids: CASSLGVGYSPSGANVLTF. The CDR3 coding sequence is TGTGCCAGCAGCTTGGGAGTGGGCTACAGCCCCTCTGGGGCCAACGTCCTGACTTTC.

In its sample, this clonotype was seen many times. The chain joins TRBV20-1 to TRBJ2-3; D remains unclear. CDR3 length: 12 amino acids. Trimming cost V 3 bases and J 2 bases, with 6 bases left between them. Germline V gene lookup returns CDR1 DFQATT and CDR2 SNEGSKA (reference sequence). The CDR3 region has the DNA TGCAGTGCTAGTTCTCTCACAGATACGCAGTATTTT. It is translated as CSASSLTDTQYF.

This chain links TRBV6-6 with TRBJ1-1; D gene uncertain. CDR1 MNHNY and CDR2 SVGAGI come from the germline V gene (reference sequence). CDR3 length: 13 residues. V gave up 6 bases and J gave up 7 bases, with 15 bases separating them. The CDR3 nucleotides are TGTGCCAGCAGCCAAAAGCTTATCTATGAAGCTTTCTTT. Protein sequence: CASSQKLIYEAFF.

Note on this clonotype: A single base separates this from a much larger clone, so it may be a read error. The chain employs TRBV5-1 and TRBJ2-7; D gene uncertain. The CDR3 contains 14 residues. Germline V gene data show CDR1 as SGHRS and CDR2 as YFSETQ. Written as DNA, the CDR3 is TGCGCCAGCAGCTTGGAGGCTCAATTCTACGAGCAGTGCTTC. This sequence encodes CASSLEAQFYEQCF.

CDR3 DNA: TGCGCCAGCAGCGTAGACAGGGTTAACGATGAGCAGTTCTTC. Translated, it gives CASSVDRVNDEQFF. The chain joins TRBV5-1 to TRBJ2-1, with 7 bases fitting TRBD1. Germline V CDR1 and CDR2: SGHRS, YFSETQ. The CDR3 spans 14 residues. Trimming at V came to 4 bases and at J to 8 bases, leaving 9 bases not matched to a gene. Full variable domain (remainder filled in from reference TRBV5-1 and TRBJ2-1): KAGVTQTPRYLIKTRGQQVTLSCSPISGHRSVSWYQQTPGQGLQFLFEYFSETQRNKGNFPGRFSGRQFSNSRSEMNVSTLELGDSALYLCASSVDRVNDEQFFGPGTRLTVL.

This clonotype was seen a few times. V gene TRBV7-2 combines with J gene TRBJ2-3; D unclear. The CDR3 is 15 amino acids. Trimming removed 2 bases at V and 3 bases at J, with 12 bases between. The germline V gene has CDR1 SGHTA and CDR2 FQGNSA. The CDR3 region has the DNA TGTGCCAGCAGCTTACAACAGTCTTTTACAGATACGCAGTATTTT. Translated: CASSLQQSFTDTQYF.